What follows describes a single TCR beta chain. Its target is unknown. These data originate in a study of OX40 agonist ivuxolimab in advanced cancers. Study overall: Melanoma, hepatocellular carcinoma, head and neck or renal cell cancer occurred in dose-escalation patients. Three patients got partial responses; one had hepatocellular carcinoma and two had cutaneous melanoma. Study findings and constraints: The work left the antigen specificity of expanded peripheral T cells undetermined. Among T cells, CD8+ cells averaged more expanded clones than CD4+ cells.

The repertoire was sequenced with immunoSEQ multiplex PCR; TCRdb's copy has only in-frame clones and lacks some. This table holds tens of thousands of clones, more than 80% found once. In germline, CDR1 is SGHDN, CDR2 FVKESK. V was shortened by 0 bases and J by 5 bases, with 13 bases between the two germline ends. The CDR3 consists of 15 residues. This sample comprised CD4+ or CD8+ T cells sorted from blood, obtained in a trial of the OX40 agonist ivuxolimab. The chain carries TRBV14 and TRBJ1-2, with D possibly being TRBD1 (6 bases). The receptor was isolated from an adult with an advanced solid tumor such as melanoma, head and neck, liver or kidney cancer. This CDR3 is CASSQDRGARYGYTF. The CDR3 DNA reads as TGTGCCAGCAGCCAAGACCGGGGGGCGCGGTATGGCTACACCTTC.